The clone carrying this T cell receptor (beta chain) was seen ten or more times. V gave up 2 bases and J gave up 5 bases, with 3 bases separating them. Per the germline V gene, CDR1 is MNHEY and CDR2 is SVGEGT. The CDR3 sequence is 11 residues long. The sample is drawn from a study of T cell repertoires in cytomegalovirus infection. TCRdb re-called the reads through MiXCR, storing one row per CDR3 protein. The table shows over 200,000 distinct CDR3 sequences, with roughly 13% occurring only once. The sample comprised PBMCs. J is TRBJ2-5 and V is TRBV6-2 or TRBV6-3; D remains unclear. The clonotype originates from a human donor in good health (CMV status not recorded). Some clones in this sample may be carry-over from other donors' samples. This chain's CDR3 is CASSYGETQYF. Written as DNA, the CDR3 is TGTGCCAGCAGTTACGGGGAGACCCAGTACTTC.